Listed below are T cell receptor beta chains from one sample, sequenced in a study of neurological immune-mediated disorders. MiXCR, run by TCRdb on the 5' RACE reads, gives a single entry per CDR3 protein. The sample has some 27,000 distinct CDR3 sequences; approximately 24% are singletons. The sequenced sample was CD4+ T cells from blood. The receptors come from a man aged 45 to 65 with HTLV-1-associated myelopathy (HAM/TSP). Both conserved end residues are part of each CDR3. Fields, in order: clone size, D gene, V gene, J gene, CDR3 DNA, CDR3 protein. A D gene is named only where the DNA matches it firmly. Clone size is not always given. Where it is, it says once, few, many or a class for expanded clones.

>-|TRBD1|TRBV5-1|TRBJ2-7
TGCGCCAGCGCCGGGACAGGGCTATACGAGCAGTACTTC
CASAGTGLYEQYF
>many|-|TRBV5-1|TRBJ1-1
TGCGCCAGCAGCTTTCAGTCGCGGATGAACACTGAAGCTTTCTTT
CASSFQSRMNTEAFF
>-|-|TRBV28|TRBJ1-1
TGTGCCAGCAGTTTAGGGTACACTAAAGCTTTCTTT
CASSLGYTKAFF
>-|TRBD2|TRBV20-1|TRBJ2-1
TGCAGTGCGCTATCCGGGACTAGCGGGGCCGGGAATGAGCAGTTCTTC
CSALSGTSGAGNEQFF
>many|-|TRBV7-9|TRBJ1-5
TGTGCCAGCAGCTTAGAGGGGGATCAGCCCCAGCATTTT
CASSLEGDQPQHF
>many|-|TRBV15|TRBJ1-4
TGTGCCACCAGCAGACCAACTAATGAAAAACTGTTTTTT
CATSRPTNEKLFF
>many|-|TRBV2|TRBJ1-5
TGTGCCAGCAGTCGACAGCCGAATAGCAATCAGCCCCAGCATTTT
CASSRQPNSNQPQHF
>-|TRBD1|TRBV11-2|TRBJ1-5
TGTGCCAACAGCGGACAGGGTGGTCAGCCCCAGCATTTT
CANSGQGGQPQHF
>many|-|TRBV11-3|TRBJ2-5
TGTGCCAGCAGCTCGGGACTGGCTCAGGAGACCCAGTACTTC
CASSSGLAQETQYF
>many|-|TRBV18|TRBJ2-7
TGTGCCAGCTCACCCCCAGAAGGTTACGAGCAGTACTTC
CASSPPEGYEQYF
>many|-|TRBV12-3/TRBV12-4|TRBJ1-4
TGTGCCAGCAGTTTCACTCCCGGGAGCAATGAAAAACTGTTTTTT
CASSFTPGSNEKLFF
>-|-|TRBV5-1|TRBJ1-2
TGCGCCAGCAGCTTTAAGGGATACTCTAACTATGGCTACACCTTC
CASSFKGYSNYGYTF
>medium-sized|-|TRBV6-5|TRBJ1-2
TGTGCCAGCAGTCCAGGAGCATCCTATGGCTACACCTTC
CASSPGASYGYTF
>-|-|TRBV18|TRBJ1-1
TGTGCCAGCTCACCAGGGAAGAACACTGAAGCTTTCTTT
CASSPGKNTEAFF
>large|-|TRBV6-6|TRBJ2-1
TGTGCCAGCACCCACTCTAGTGAGCAGTTCTTC
CASTHSSEQFF
>medium-sized|-|TRBV12-3/TRBV12-4|TRBJ1-3
TGTGCCAGCAGGGGGACGGGCTCTGGAAACACCATATATTTT
CASRGTGSGNTIYF
>many|-|TRBV5-1|TRBJ2-5
TGCGCCAGCAGCTATTACGAAGAGACCCAGTACTTC
CASSYYEETQYF
>-|TRBD1|TRBV5-8|TRBJ2-1
TGTGCCAGCAGCTTGTTTGGGACAGCCTCTTCGGGCAATGAGCAGTTCTTC
CASSLFGTASSGNEQFF
>many|TRBD1|TRBV20-1|TRBJ2-1
TGCAGTGCCCCTGGACAGGTCCCCTACAATGAGCAGTTCTTC
CSAPGQVPYNEQFF
>many|-|TRBV28|TRBJ1-5
TGTGCCAGCAGTTTGACAGTCAGCAATCAGCCCCAGCATTTT
CASSLTVSNQPQHF
>many|-|TRBV5-6|TRBJ1-6
TGTGCCAGCAGGTCCCCTCGGGGTGTTAATTCACCCCTCCACTTT
CASRSPRGVNSPLHF
>few|TRBD1|TRBV19|TRBJ1-5
TGTGCCAGTAGTGCGACAGGGGGCTACAATCAGCCCCAGCATTTT
CASSATGGYNQPQHF
>many|-|TRBV28|TRBJ2-3
TGTGCCAGCAGTTTAAGTATCCGCCCGGATACGCAGTATTTT
CASSLSIRPDTQYF
>many|-|TRBV10-1|TRBJ2-7
TGCGCCAGCAGTGAGTCTGTCGGGTACGAGCAGTACTTC
CASSESVGYEQYF
>many|-|TRBV29-1|TRBJ1-2
TGCAGCGTTGTAGGCGGGGCGGGTGGCTACACCTTC
CSVVGGAGGYTF
>many|-|TRBV10-3|TRBJ2-1
TGTGCCATCAGTCACCTAGCGACCTACGACAATGAGCAGTTCTTC
CAISHLATYDNEQFF
>-|-|TRBV5-5|TRBJ1-1
TGTGCCAGCAGCGGGAACAAAGAAGCTTTCTTT
CASSGNKEAFF
>many|-|TRBV2|TRBJ1-1
TGTGCCAGCAGTGAGGAGGGGCGCGCTGAAGCTTTCTTT
CASSEEGRAEAFF
>-|TRBD1|TRBV6-2/TRBV6-3|TRBJ1-1
TGTGCCAGCAGTCCTGCGACAGGGAGGATGCCTGAAGCTTTCTTT
CASSPATGRMPEAFF
>many|-|TRBV5-1|TRBJ1-2
TGCGCCAGCAGCTTCGGACCCGGGACTAACTATGGCTACACCTTC
CASSFGPGTNYGYTF
>-|-|TRBV10-3|TRBJ2-1
TGTGCCATCAGTGAGTCCACCTTAGGGGGGTCGGGATACAATGAGCAGTTCTTC
CAISESTLGGSGYNEQFF
>many|TRBD2|TRBV12-3/TRBV12-4|TRBJ2-1
TGTGCCAGCAGTAGGGTCGGCGCGGGAGCGCTCAATGAGCAGTTCTTC
CASSRVGAGALNEQFF
>-|-|TRBV5-6|TRBJ2-7
TGTGCCAGCAGCTTGGTCTACGAGCAGTACTTC
CASSLVYEQYF
>many|TRBD2|TRBV12-3/TRBV12-4|TRBJ2-2
TGTGCCAGCAGTTTAATGGGCGGGAGAGCCGGGGAGCTGTTTTTT
CASSLMGGRAGELFF
>many|-|TRBV12-3/TRBV12-4|TRBJ2-7
TGTGCCAGCAGTCCCGGGGACCCGCCCTACGAGCAGTACTTC
CASSPGDPPYEQYF
>many|-|TRBV29-1|TRBJ2-1
TGCAGCGTTGGTAACTCCTACAATGAGCAGTTCTTC
CSVGNSYNEQFF
>many|-|TRBV20-1|TRBJ2-2
TGCAGTGCTAGTTTCCAATCCGGGGAGCTGTTTTTT
CSASFQSGELFF
>medium-sized|-|TRBV24-1|TRBJ1-2
TGTGCCACCAGTGATTCCTCGGTGGGCGGGAACTATGGCTACACCTTC
CATSDSSVGGNYGYTF
>once|-|TRBV5-1|TRBJ2-2
TGCGCCAGCAGCGGAGGAAACACCGGGGAGCTGTTTTTT
CASSGGNTGELFF
>few|-|TRBV27|TRBJ1-1
TGTGCCAGCATAGGTAGTATGAACACTGAAGCTTTCTTT
CASIGSMNTEAFF
>many|-|TRBV14|TRBJ1-3
TGTGCCAGCAGCCAGGAGGCAAGAGGAAACACCATATATTTT
CASSQEARGNTIYF
>many|-|TRBV7-2|TRBJ2-1
TGTGCCAGCAGCTTCGACAGACCAAAAGAGCAGTTCTTC
CASSFDRPKEQFF
>-|-|TRBV15|TRBJ2-1
TGTGCCACCAGCAGCCAGTACTCCTACAATGAGCAGTTCTTC
CATSSQYSYNEQFF
>-|TRBD1|TRBV12-3/TRBV12-4|TRBJ1-1
TGTGCCAGCAGTAGACAGGGTAACACTGAAGCTTTCTTT
CASSRQGNTEAFF
>many|TRBD1|TRBV7-8|TRBJ1-4
TGTGCCAGCAGCTTTTCCGCGGGACAGCGGGAAAAACTGTTTTTT
CASSFSAGQREKLFF
>-|-|TRBV28|TRBJ1-5
TGTGCCAGCATCTCTCCCAGTCAGCCCCAGCATTTT
CASISPSQPQHF
>-|TRBD1|TRBV6-5|TRBJ1-2
TGTGCCAGCAGTTCACGGGACAGGGGGAGAAGTGGCTACACCTTC
CASSSRDRGRSGYTF
>many|-|TRBV3-1|TRBJ2-1
TGTGCCAGCAGCCAAGATCAACAGGTGACCGGGCAGTTCTTC
CASSQDQQVTGQFF
>-|-|TRBV20-1|TRBJ1-5
TGCAGTGCTAGGTCCCATGGACTCCGGAATCAGCCCCAGCATTTT
CSARSHGLRNQPQHF
>many|-|TRBV2|TRBJ2-7
TGTGCCAGCAGTTCTGGCCAGTCGATAAGCTACGAGCAGTACTTC
CASSSGQSISYEQYF
>many|-|TRBV7-2|TRBJ2-7
TGTGCCAGCGCCCCTTTAGGCTCCTACGAGCAGTACTTC
CASAPLGSYEQYF
>many|TRBD2|TRBV9|TRBJ2-1
TGTGCCAGCAGCGTAGGGACAATAGCGGGAGCTGAGCAGTTCTTC
CASSVGTIAGAEQFF
>many|-|TRBV27|TRBJ1-2
TGTGCCAGCAGCAAAAATGCCCTTTATGGCTACACCTTC
CASSKNALYGYTF
>medium-sized|-|TRBV7-9|TRBJ1-3
TGTGCCAGCAGCTCTACAGCCTCTGGAAACACCATATATTTT
CASSSTASGNTIYF
>many|-|TRBV5-1|TRBJ1-2
TGCGCCAGCAGCCAAAACGCTGACAGAAACTATGGCTACACCTTC
CASSQNADRNYGYTF
>many|-|TRBV20-1|TRBJ1-6
TGCAGTGCTAGAGATGGTGGAATTAACGCCTATAATTCACCCCTCCACTTT
CSARDGGINAYNSPLHF